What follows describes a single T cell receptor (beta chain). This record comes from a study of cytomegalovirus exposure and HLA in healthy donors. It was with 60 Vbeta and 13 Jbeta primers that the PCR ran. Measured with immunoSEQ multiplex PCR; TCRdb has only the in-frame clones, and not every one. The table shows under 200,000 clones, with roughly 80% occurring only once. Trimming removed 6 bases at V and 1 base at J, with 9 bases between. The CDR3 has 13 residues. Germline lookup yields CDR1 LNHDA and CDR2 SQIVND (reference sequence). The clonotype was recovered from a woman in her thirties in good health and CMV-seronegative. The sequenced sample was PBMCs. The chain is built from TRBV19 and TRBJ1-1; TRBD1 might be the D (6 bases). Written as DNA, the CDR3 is TGTGCCAGTAGCGGGACATCGAACACTGAAGCTTTCTTT. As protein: CASSGTSNTEAFF.